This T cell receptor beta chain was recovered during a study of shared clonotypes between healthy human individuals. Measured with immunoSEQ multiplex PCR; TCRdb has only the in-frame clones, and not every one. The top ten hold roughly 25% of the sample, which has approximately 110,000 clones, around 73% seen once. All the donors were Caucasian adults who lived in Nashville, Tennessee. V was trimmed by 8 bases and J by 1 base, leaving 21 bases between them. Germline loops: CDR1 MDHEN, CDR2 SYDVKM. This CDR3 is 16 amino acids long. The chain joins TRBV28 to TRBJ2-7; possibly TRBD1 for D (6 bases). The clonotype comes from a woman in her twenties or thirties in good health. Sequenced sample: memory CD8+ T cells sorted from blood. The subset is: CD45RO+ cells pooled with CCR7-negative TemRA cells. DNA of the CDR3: TGTGCCAGCGGGACATTCAGTGGGGCGTTGTCCTACGAGCAGTACTTC. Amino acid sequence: CASGTFSGALSYEQYF.